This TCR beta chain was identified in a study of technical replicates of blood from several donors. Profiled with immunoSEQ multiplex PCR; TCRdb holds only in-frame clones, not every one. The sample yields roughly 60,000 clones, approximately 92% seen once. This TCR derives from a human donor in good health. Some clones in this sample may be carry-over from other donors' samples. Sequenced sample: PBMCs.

DNA for the CDR3: TGTGCCAGCAGGGACAGCGCTTCAGGAGCTTTCTTT. Residues: CASRDSASGAFF. This chain connects TRBV2 to TRBJ1-1; TRBD1 might be the D (6 bases). The CDR3 is 12 residues long. Germline V lookup: CDR1 SNHLY, CDR2 FYNNEI. Deletions cut 6 bases from V and 10 bases from J, with 15 bases between.